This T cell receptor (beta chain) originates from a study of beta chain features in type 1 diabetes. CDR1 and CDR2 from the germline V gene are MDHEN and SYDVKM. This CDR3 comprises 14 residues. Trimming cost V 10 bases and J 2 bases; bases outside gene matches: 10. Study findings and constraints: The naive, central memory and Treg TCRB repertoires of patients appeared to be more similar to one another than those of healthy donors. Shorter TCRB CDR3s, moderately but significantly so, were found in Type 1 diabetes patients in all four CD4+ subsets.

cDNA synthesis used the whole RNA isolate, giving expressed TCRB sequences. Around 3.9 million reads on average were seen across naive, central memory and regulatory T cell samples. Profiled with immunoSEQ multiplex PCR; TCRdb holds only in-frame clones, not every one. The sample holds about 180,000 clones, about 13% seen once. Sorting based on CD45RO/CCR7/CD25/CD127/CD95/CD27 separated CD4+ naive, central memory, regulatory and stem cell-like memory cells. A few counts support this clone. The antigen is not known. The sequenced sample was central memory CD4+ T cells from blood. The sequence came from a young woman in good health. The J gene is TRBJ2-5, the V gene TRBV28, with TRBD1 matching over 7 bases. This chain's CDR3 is CATYLTGAQETQYF. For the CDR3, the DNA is TGTGCCACCTACCTCACAGGGGCACAAGAGACCCAGTACTTC.